This TCR beta chain originates from a study of radiation and T cells in renal cell carcinoma. Broader study findings: Pretreatment tumor biopsies were lacking, so baseline clonotypes are unknown. In blood, top tumor clones expanded by 2 weeks, shrinking by 4.

Germline values: CDR1 MNHNS, CDR2 SASEGT. The CDR3 sequence is 15 residues long. Data came from immunoSEQ multiplex PCR; TCRdb stores just in-frame clones and leaves some out. The sample includes about 90,000 clones, approximately 86% of them seen just once. About this clone: Its antigen is currently unknown.

Stated time point: blood 4 weeks post-SBRT, at nephrectomy. Treatment meaning: 15 Gy SBRT to primary tumor, nephrectomy 4 weeks later. The chain carries TRBV6-1 and TRBJ2-7; TRBD2 matches at 10 bases. The starting material was blood, obtained from a patient whose treatment included radiotherapy and nephrectomy. This sequence was found in a man in his fifties with renal cell carcinoma. CDR3 bases: TGTGCTATCACGTCGGGACTAGCGATCTCCTACGAGCAGTACTTC. This codes for CAITSGLAISYEQYF.